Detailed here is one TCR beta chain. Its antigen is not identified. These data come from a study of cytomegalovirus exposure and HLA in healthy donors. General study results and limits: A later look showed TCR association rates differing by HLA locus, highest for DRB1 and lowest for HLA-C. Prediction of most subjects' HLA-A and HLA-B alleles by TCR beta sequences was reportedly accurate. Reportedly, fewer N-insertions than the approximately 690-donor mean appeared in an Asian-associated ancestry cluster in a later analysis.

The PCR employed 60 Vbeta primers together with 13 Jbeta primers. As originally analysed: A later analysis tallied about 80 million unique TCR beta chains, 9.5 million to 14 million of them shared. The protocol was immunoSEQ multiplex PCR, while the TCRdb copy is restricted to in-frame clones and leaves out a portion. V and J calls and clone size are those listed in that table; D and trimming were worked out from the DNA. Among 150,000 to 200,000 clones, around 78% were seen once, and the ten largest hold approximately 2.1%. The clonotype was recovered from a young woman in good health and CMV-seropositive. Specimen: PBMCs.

The CDR3 nucleotides are TGTGCCATCAGTGGGGGGGACTCCTACGAGCAGTACTTC. Translating it yields CAISGGDSYEQYF. This rearrangement joins TRBV10-3 to TRBJ2-7, with a tentative D call TRBD2 (6 bases). Germline CDR1 is ENHRY and CDR2 is SYGVKD. The CDR3 is 13 residues long. V lost 4 bases, J lost 0 bases, and 7 bases lay in between.